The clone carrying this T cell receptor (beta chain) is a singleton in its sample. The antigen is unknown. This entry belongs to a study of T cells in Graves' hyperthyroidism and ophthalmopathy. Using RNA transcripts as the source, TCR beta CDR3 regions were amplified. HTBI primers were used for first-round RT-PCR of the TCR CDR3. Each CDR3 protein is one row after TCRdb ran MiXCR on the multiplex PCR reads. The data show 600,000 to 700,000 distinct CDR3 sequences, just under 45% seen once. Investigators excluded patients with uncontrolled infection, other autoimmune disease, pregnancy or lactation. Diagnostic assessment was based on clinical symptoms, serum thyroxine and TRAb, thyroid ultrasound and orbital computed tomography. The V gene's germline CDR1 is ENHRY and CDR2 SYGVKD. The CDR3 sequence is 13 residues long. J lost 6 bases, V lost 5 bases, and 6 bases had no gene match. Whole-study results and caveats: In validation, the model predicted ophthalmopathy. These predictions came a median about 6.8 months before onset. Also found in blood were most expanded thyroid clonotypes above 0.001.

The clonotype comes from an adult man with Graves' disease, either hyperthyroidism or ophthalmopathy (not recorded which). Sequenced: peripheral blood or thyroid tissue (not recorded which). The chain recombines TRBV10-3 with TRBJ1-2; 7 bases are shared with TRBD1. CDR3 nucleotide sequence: TGTGCCATCAGTCAGACAGGGCTGGATGGCTACACCTTC. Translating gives CAISQTGLDGYTF.